This TCR beta chain comes out of a study of T-cell reconstitution after alpha-beta-depleted transplantation in children. Study-wide points: Most T-cell counts and diversity one year after the transplant came from T cells that were newly produced.

The CDR3 sequence is 13 residues long. Trimming stripped 0 bases from V and 6 bases from J, with 9 bases between. Looked up from germline, CDR1 is MNHEY and CDR2 is SMNVEV (reference sequence). This clonotype was picked up a small number of times. Its antigen is as yet unknown. Unique molecular identifiers were incorporated into the prepared TCRbeta library. A single record per CDR3 protein comes from TCRdb applying MiXCR to the PCR reads. In the table there are 450,000 to 600,000 distinct CDR3 sequences, under 15% of which are singletons. The specimen was PBMCs, mostly from graft donor cells, collected 360 days after TCRalphabeta/CD19-depleted stem cell transplant. This clonotype was obtained from a male patient between 5 and 17 years old who had a stem cell transplant for acute myeloid leukemia, so the T cells may come from the graft donor. The J gene is TRBJ2-7, the V gene TRBV27; D perhaps matches TRBD2 (5 bases). CDR3 in DNA: TGTGCCAGCAGTTTATCGACGGGGTTCGAGCAGTACTTC. It yields the protein CASSLSTGFEQYF.